A selection of T cell receptor beta chains follows, all from one sample in a study of T cells in tuberculosis. Measured with immunoSEQ multiplex PCR; TCRdb has only the in-frame clones, and not every one. The sample has tens of thousands of clones, over 90% seen once. Input material: PBMCs. The receptors here all came from a donor aged 5 to 30 with latent tuberculosis or without tuberculosis infection. The CDR3 runs from the conserved cysteine through the conserved F or W. A D gene is named only where the DNA matches it firmly. Only some rows state a clone size, as once, few, many or a class for expanded clones.

j_gene | d_gene | v_gene | abundance | len | CDR3nt | CDR3aa
TRBJ2-1 | . | TRBV6-1 | . | 17 | TGTGCCAGCAGTGAGGTACCACCCAGAAGCTCCTACAATGAGCAGTTCTTC | CASSEVPPRSSYNEQFF
TRBJ2-7 | TRBD2 | TRBV19 | . | 14 | TGTGCCAGTAGTAGGACTAGAGTCCCCCGCGAGCAGTACTTC | CASSRTRVPREQYF
TRBJ2-7 | . | TRBV2 | . | 14 | TGTGCCAGCAGTGAATGGCCCCGCTCCTACGAGCAGTACTTC | CASSEWPRSYEQYF
TRBJ1-2 | TRBD1 | TRBV9 | . | 15 | TGTGCCAGCAGCGTTTCGACAGGGGGTGTCGATGGCTACACCTTC | CASSVSTGGVDGYTF
TRBJ1-1 | . | TRBV4-3 | . | 13 | TGCGCCAGCAGCCAAGATGAGGCTACTGAAGCTTTCTTT | CASSQDEATEAFF
TRBJ2-3 | . | TRBV4-3 | . | 14 | TGCGCCAGCAGCCAAGTTAGTAGCGTGGATACGCAGTATTTT | CASSQVSSVDTQYF
TRBJ2-7 | TRBD1 | TRBV27 | . | 15 | TGTGCCAGCAGTTTTACCGGGACAGGGGGCTACGAGCAGTACTTC | CASSFTGTGGYEQYF
TRBJ2-3 | TRBD2 | TRBV9 | few | 15 | TGTGCCAGCAGCGTAGCTGGGACTAGCGGGGATACGCAGTATTTT | CASSVAGTSGDTQYF
TRBJ2-5 | . | TRBV12-5 | . | 13 | TGTGCTAGTGGTGCGGGACAGTCGGAGACCCAGTACTTC | CASGAGQSETQYF
TRBJ2-2 | . | TRBV5-1 | . | 15 | TGCGCCAGCGCGGACAAGGGTAGGAACACCGGGGAGCTGTTTTTT | CASADKGRNTGELFF
TRBJ1-5 | . | TRBV10-2 | . | 12 | TGCGCCTCAGACACTAGCAATCAGCCCCAGCATTTT | CASDTSNQPQHF
TRBJ2-3 | TRBD2 | TRBV4-1 | once | 17 | TGCGCCAGCAGCCAAGAAGGGAGCGGGGGGGCATATGATACGCAGTATTTT | CASSQEGSGGAYDTQYF
TRBJ1-2 | . | TRBV29-1 | . | 14 | TGCAGCGTTGAATTCGACAGAACTAACTATGGCTACACCTTC | CSVEFDRTNYGYTF
TRBJ2-3 | TRBD2 | TRBV4-2 | . | 18 | TGTGCCAGCAGCCAAGATTTTTGGCTAGCGGGGGGGGCAGATACGCAGTATTTT | CASSQDFWLAGGADTQYF
TRBJ2-1 | . | TRBV5-1 | once | 13 | TGCGCCAGCAGCTTGGGAGGGGGTTATGAGCAGTTCTTC | CASSLGGGYEQFF
TRBJ2-5 | TRBD2 | TRBV7-3 | . | 16 | TGTGCCAGCAGCTTAAAAGGCGGGGGGATCCAAGAGACCCAGTACTTC | CASSLKGGGIQETQYF
TRBJ2-1 | TRBD2 | TRBV6-5 | . | 15 | TGTGCCAGCAGTTCCGGGACTAGCGGGGGTAATGAGCAGTTCTTC | CASSSGTSGGNEQFF
TRBJ1-1 | . | TRBV5-5 | . | 14 | TGTGCCAGCAGCTTGAATGCAGAGAACACTGAAGCTTTCTTT | CASSLNAENTEAFF
TRBJ1-2 | . | TRBV23-1 | . | 13 | TGCGCCAGCAGTCAATTAAGAGCCTATGGCTACACCTTC | CASSQLRAYGYTF
TRBJ1-2 | TRBD1 | TRBV5-1 | . | 14 | TGCGCCAGCAGCGTGGGACAGGGGGCTAATGGCTACACCTTC | CASSVGQGANGYTF
TRBJ1-2 | . | TRBV7-2 | . | 13 | TGTGCCAGCAGCAGAGGGACAAATTATGGCTACACCTTC | CASSRGTNYGYTF
TRBJ2-3 | . | TRBV6-1 | . | 15 | TGTGCCAGCAGTGAAGCGGGGGCCTACACAGATACGCAGTATTTT | CASSEAGAYTDTQYF
TRBJ1-6 | . | TRBV5-4 | . | 13 | TGTGCCAGCAGCCCAGACAGTAATTCACCCCTCCACTTT | CASSPDSNSPLHF
TRBJ1-2 | . | TRBV7-2 | . | 17 | TGTGCCAGCAGCTTAGCGACAGGACCGCAGTTTCGCTATGGCTACACCTTC | CASSLATGPQFRYGYTF
TRBJ1-2 | TRBD1 | TRBV4-1 | . | 16 | TGCGCCAGCAGCCAAGATGTCGGACAGGGGTTCTATGGCTACACCTTC | CASSQDVGQGFYGYTF
TRBJ1-3 | TRBD1 | TRBV9 | . | 16 | TGTGCCAGCAGCCCGGGACAGACCCGCTCTGGAAACACCATATATTTT | CASSPGQTRSGNTIYF
TRBJ2-3 | TRBD2 | TRBV9 | . | 15 | TGTGCCAGCAGCGTAGGCGGGGGGCCTGTAGATACGCAGTATTTT | CASSVGGGPVDTQYF
TRBJ2-1 | TRBD2 | TRBV4-1 | . | 16 | TGCGCCAGCAGGACTAGCGGGGGGCTTCCCATGGATGAGCAGTTCTTC | CASRTSGGLPMDEQFF
TRBJ2-7 | . | TRBV6-1 | . | 14 | TGTGCCAGCTCGACTTATAGGACAGCCTACGAGCAGTACTTC | CASSTYRTAYEQYF
TRBJ2-3 | . | TRBV30 | . | 11 | TGTGCCTGGGAGGCCCAAGATACGCAGTATTTT | CAWEAQDTQYF
TRBJ1-4 | . | TRBV27 | . | 17 | TGTGCCAGCAGTTTAATATCTACCTCCGGGGCTAATGAAAAACTGTTTTTT | CASSLISTSGANEKLFF
TRBJ2-4 | TRBD1 | TRBV5-8 | . | 17 | TGTGCCAGCAGTCCCGGGACAGTAAAAGGAGCCAAAAACATTCAGTACTTC | CASSPGTVKGAKNIQYF
TRBJ1-6 | TRBD1 | TRBV27 | . | 17 | TGTGCCAGCAGTTTACCCCACAAAAAAACAGGGGAATCACCCCTCCACTTT | CASSLPHKKTGESPLHF
TRBJ1-3 | TRBD1 | TRBV5-5 | . | 17 | TGTGCCAGCAGCTTGGTCCATCGGGACAGCTCTGGAAACACCATATATTTT | CASSLVHRDSSGNTIYF
TRBJ2-1 | TRBD2 | TRBV7-6 | . | 17 | TGTGCCAGCAGCGCCCGACTAGCGGGGGGGCTCTACAATGAGCAGTTCTTC | CASSARLAGGLYNEQFF
TRBJ2-1 | . | TRBV7-9 | . | 15 | TGTGCCAGCAGCTTACGGGACTCGGCCTACAATGAGCAGTTCTTC | CASSLRDSAYNEQFF
TRBJ2-5 | . | TRBV11-1 | . | 15 | TGTGCCAGCAGCTTAGCTATGGGGCTGGGGGAGACCCAGTACTTC | CASSLAMGLGETQYF
TRBJ2-5 | . | TRBV4-1 | . | 14 | TGCGCCAGCAGCCAAGTCATGGTTCGGGAGACCCAGTACTTC | CASSQVMVRETQYF
TRBJ1-3 | TRBD1 | TRBV4-1 | . | 15 | TGCGCCAGCAGCCCTCGGGACAGCGGGTGGGACACCATATATTTT | CASSPRDSGWDTIYF
TRBJ2-3 | TRBD2 | TRBV5-6 | . | 15 | TGTGCCAGCAGCTTGGCGGGAGGCGGCGCAGATACGCAGTATTTT | CASSLAGGGADTQYF
TRBJ1-2 | . | TRBV5-1 | once | 16 | TGCGCCAGCAGCTTGGTTCCACAGGCCCGCTCCTATGGCTACACCTTC | CASSLVPQARSYGYTF
TRBJ1-3 | . | TRBV9 | . | 14 | TGTGCCAGCAGCGTATCTCGAGCTGGAAACACCATATATTTT | CASSVSRAGNTIYF
TRBJ2-7 | TRBD2 | TRBV10-1 | . | 16 | TGCGCCAGCACCCCATCTAGCGGGGGGAACTCCTACGAGCAGTACTTC | CASTPSSGGNSYEQYF
TRBJ2-7 | . | TRBV4-3 | . | 16 | TGCGCCAGCAGCCAAGAACTACAATACCCCTCCTACGAGCAGTACTTC | CASSQELQYPSYEQYF
TRBJ1-2 | TRBD1 | TRBV5-5 | . | 16 | TGTGCCAGCAGCTTGGCCATCGTACAGGGGGCGCTTGGCTACACCTTC | CASSLAIVQGALGYTF
TRBJ2-4 | TRBD2 | TRBV10-3 | few | 15 | TGTGCCATCAGTACGGGGGGGCCTAGCAAAAACATTCAGTACTTC | CAISTGGPSKNIQYF
TRBJ1-2 | TRBD1 | TRBV25-1 | . | 15 | TGTGCCAGCAGTGAAGGGACAGGGGTAGGGGGTGGCTACACCTTC | CASSEGTGVGGGYTF
TRBJ2-4 | . | TRBV12-5 | . | 12 | TGTGCTAGTGGTTTGGACGGGGGGCCGAAGTACTTC | CASGLDGGPKYF
TRBJ1-2 | . | TRBV6-6 | . | 12 | TGTGCCAGCAGTTACGGGGAGTATGGCTACACCTTC | CASSYGEYGYTF
TRBJ2-6 | . | TRBV2 | . | 14 | TGTGCCAGCATGACTGGTTTTGGGGCCAACGTCCTGACTTTC | CASMTGFGANVLTF
TRBJ1-2 | . | TRBV30 | . | 16 | TGTGCCTGGAGTGATCTGCGGGGTTTAGTTAGCTATGGCTACACCTTC | CAWSDLRGLVSYGYTF
TRBJ1-1 | TRBD1 | TRBV7-8 | once | 13 | TGTGCCAGCAGCTCGGGACAGCAGACGGAAGCTTTCTTT | CASSSGQQTEAFF
TRBJ1-1 | TRBD1 | TRBV7-2 | . | 15 | TGTGCCAGCAGCCGACAGGGGGCGGCGAACACTGAAGCTTTCTTT | CASSRQGAANTEAFF
TRBJ2-2 | . | TRBV7-3 | . | 12 | TGTGCCAGCAGTCCCGGGTCCGGGGAGCTGTTTTTT | CASSPGSGELFF
TRBJ2-2 | TRBD2 | TRBV11-2 | . | 17 | TGTGCCAGCAGCTTGTTTCGGGGACTAGCGAACACCGGGGAGCTGTTTTTT | CASSLFRGLANTGELFF
TRBJ1-4 | . | TRBV4-1 | . | 12 | TGCGCCAGCAGAACAGGGATCGGAAAACTGTTTTTT | CASRTGIGKLFF
TRBJ2-2 | TRBD1 | TRBV27 | . | 15 | TGTGCCAGCAGGGGGACAGGGGTCGGCACCGGGGAGCTGTTTTTT | CASRGTGVGTGELFF
TRBJ1-1 | . | TRBV7-3 | . | 13 | TGTGCCAGCAGCTACAGAGGGCTCACTGAAGCTTTCTTT | CASSYRGLTEAFF